This TCR beta chain is drawn from a study of cytomegalovirus exposure and HLA in healthy donors. Study findings and constraints: Excluded: some indistinguishable V segments such as TRBV6-2 and TRBV6-3. TCR beta sequences reportedly predicted the HLA-A and HLA-B alleles of most subjects accurately. About 87% or about 30% of the time was how often most TCR beta V segments were productive, according to an earlier analysis.

A word on this clone: What it binds is not known.

This CDR3 contains 13 residues. The V gene lost 6 bases and the J gene lost 10 bases, with 20 bases spanning the gap. Germline CDR1 reads GTSNPN; CDR2 reads SVGIG (reference sequence). Amplification used 60 Vbeta primers and 13 Jbeta primers. In the original processing: An analysis performed later counted about 80 million unique TCR beta chains (around 9.9 million of them shared). The data were produced by immunoSEQ multiplex PCR, yet TCRdb's version contains in-frame clones alone and is incomplete. The D gene and trimming were derived from the DNA, and the V and J assignments and clone size from that table. The sample lists some 92,000 clones, about 81% occurring once.

The sample was PBMCs. The chain uses TRBV30 and TRBJ2-3; possibly TRBD2 for D (6 bases). The sequence derives from a man younger than 35 in good health and CMV-seropositive. The CDR3 sequence is CACSLALGDSQYF. DNA for the CDR3: TGTGCCTGCTCACTAGCTTTAGGGGATTCGCAGTATTTT.